One sample yielded the 8 T cell receptor beta chains listed below, sequenced in a study of blood T cell repertoires in COVID-19. Clones were read by immunoSEQ multiplex PCR, and TCRdb kept only the in-frame ones, dropping some. The table lists under 250,000 clones, about 82% of them singletons, with around 6% in the top ten. The sample was peripheral blood. These receptors were taken from a woman older than 75 with COVID-19, enrolled during active disease.

V and J are TRBV5-6 and TRBJ1-1; 7 bases fit TRBD1. The V gene end was trimmed by 5 bases and the J gene end by 5 bases; junction bases not matched to a gene: 6. Germline V CDR1 and CDR2: SGHDT, YYEEEE. The CDR3 has 13 amino acids. CDR3 sequence reads: CASRLDRVTEAFF. The CDR3, as DNA: TGTGCCAGCAGACTTGACAGGGTAACTGAAGCTTTCTTT. Full variable domain (missing parts from reference TRBV5-6 and TRBJ1-1): DAGVTQSPTHLIKTRGQQVTLRCSPKSGHDTVSWYQQALGQGPQFIFQYYEEEERQRGNFPDRFSGHQFPNYSSELNVNALLLGDSALYLCASRLDRVTEAFFGQGTRLTVV.

J is TRBJ1-5 and V is TRBV3-1 (or the pseudogene TRBV3-2); tentatively, D is TRBD1 (6 bases). Between the trimmed V and J ends, which lost 0 bases and 6 bases, there was a span of 18 bases. The CDR3 contains 17 residues. Germline V lookup: CDR1 LGHDT, CDR2 YNNKEL (reference sequence). The CDR3 here is CASSQDIPQGRGQPQHF. The CDR3 DNA reads TGTGCCAGCAGCCAAGATATTCCGCAGGGGAGGGGTCAGCCCCAGCATTTT.

The chain employs TRBV29-1 and TRBJ2-1; no definite D call. The CDR3 loop spans 12 amino acids. Trimming took off 6 bases at V and 3 bases at J, with 9 bases between the two ends. CDR1 and CDR2 from the germline V gene are SQVTM and ANQGSEA. The CDR3 DNA is TGCAGCGTAAACTTTAACTACAATGAGCAGTTCTTC. It yields the protein CSVNFNYNEQFF.

V usage is TRBV18 and J usage is TRBJ2-1; possibly TRBD1 for D (5 bases). Germline assignment: CDR1 KGHSH and CDR2 LQKENI. This CDR3 spans 16 amino acids. V was shortened by 1 base and J by 6 bases, with 16 bases between the two germline ends. The CDR3 loop is CASSPLRGFPVNEQFF. Here the CDR3 DNA reads TGTGCCAGCTCACCACTAAGGGGATTTCCCGTCAATGAGCAGTTCTTC.

This rearrangement joins TRBV6-5 to TRBJ1-2; possible D gene TRBD1, 5 bases. Germline CDR1 and CDR2: MNHEY and SVGAGI. The V end lost 6 bases, the J end lost 4 bases, and 9 bases lay between the germline ends. There are 12 residues in the CDR3. The CDR3 region is CASSPGIYGYTF. Written as DNA, the CDR3 is TGTGCCAGCAGCCCAGGGATCTATGGCTACACCTTC.

The chain combines TRBV7-6 with TRBJ1-2; 8 bases fit TRBD1. The germline V gene encodes CDR1 SGHVS and CDR2 FNYEAQ. This CDR3 spans 13 amino acids. Trimming removed 5 bases from V and 8 bases from J; junction bases left unmatched: 7. The CDR3 loop reads CASSPGDRSGYTF. As DNA, the CDR3 is TGTGCCAGCAGCCCGGGGGACAGGTCGGGCTACACCTTC.

This clone occurred once. CDR3 DNA sequence: TGTGCCAGCACTCTAAAGGGGTTGATGAACACTGAAGCTTTCTTT. Translation: CASTLKGLMNTEAFF. V gene TRBV6-5 combines with J gene TRBJ1-1, with D perhaps TRBD1 (5 bases). Trimming removed 7 bases from V and 0 bases from J, with 15 bases in between. The germline gives CDR1 MNHEY, CDR2 SVGAGI. This CDR3 comprises 15 residues.

V is TRBV28 and J is TRBJ1-2, with TRBD1 as a possible D gene (5 bases). The germline gives CDR1 MDHEN, CDR2 SYDVKM. CDR3 length equals 13 residues. Trimming pared 2 bases from V and 6 bases from J, leaving 10 bases between. CDR3 DNA: TGTGCCAGCAGTTTAGCAGGGATTAATGGCTACACCTTC. Protein sequence: CASSLAGINGYTF.